This TCR beta chain was obtained from a study of blood T cell repertoires in COVID-19 (dated by TCRdb to between 2020 and 2021). In terms of the full investigation: Samples covering the acute and convalescent phases of COVID-19 were provided by collaborators in the United States, Italy and Spain. The prospective study material was composed of cDNA or gDNA derived from T cells, B-cell-depleted T cells, or PBMCs. The dataset comprised deeply sampled blood TCRbeta repertoires from subjects exposed to, actively infected with, or recovered from COVID-19. The repertoires were made available in a free public database intended to serve as a resource for research on the immune response to SARS-CoV-2. The samples were drawn from the first 160 participants of the ongoing ImmuneRACE study and from over a thousand subjects provided by 6 global collaborators. A de-identified subject ID, COVID-19 status, age in years and sex were almost always included in the sample metadata. Where HLA class I and class II types were available, the types were taken from metadata supplied by the sample provider, not from assay-based typing.

TCRbeta CDR3 regions were amplified from genomic DNA by means of the immunoSEQ Assay, a bias-controlled multiplex PCR. The source study handled its data this way. The number of nucleated cells in each sample was estimated from the amplification of reference gene primers within the assay. To quantify the absolute abundance of each unique TCRbeta CDR3 rearrangement, sequence reads were collapsed and filtered. For each sample, productive Simpson clonality was calculated by taking the square root of Simpson's diversity index across productive rearrangements. TCRdb took this table from immuneACCESS and kept in-frame rearrangements with V and J called. Such tables lack part of the clones; where checked against another copy, unresolved V genes explain under half of the gap, and the rest is unexplained. Clonal size and the V and J genes are those of that table, whereas D and trimming came from the DNA. The sample table shows under 300,000 clones, and 65% to 85% are seen once. The top ten clones comprise more than 1.2% of the sample.

Germline trimming amounts to 5 bases on V and 4 bases on J, with 3 as the count of junction bases outside the gene matches. CDR3 length: 13 amino acids, cysteine to phenylalanine. The only DNA kept is the CDR3, 39 bases in frame from the first base. CDR1 is given as KGHSH and CDR2 as LQKENI, both from the germline V gene. One collaborating source in Seattle enrolled patients during active infection and followed them longitudinally through the course of disease. The collaborating institutions used their own protocols to collect whole blood in K2EDTA tubes. For TCRbeta analysis, collaborators shipped samples as frozen whole blood, isolated PBMCs, or DNA extracted from either of those sample types. With respect to this clone: Its antigen has not been determined. Base qualities are not recorded, but no much larger clone differs from it by a single base.

Broad study findings and their caveats: Clinical and demographic metadata were provided uncurated, with the amount varying by source and participant.

The sequence joins TRBV18 to TRBJ1-2; 8 bases in between match TRBD1. Sample: peripheral blood. This clonotype originated in a human donor with COVID-19, enrolled during active disease. The donor label of this sample is uncertain. In nucleotide form, the sequence is TGTGCCAGCTCAATACAGGGGGGCTATGGCTACACCTTC. Translated, this gives CASSIQGGYGYTF.